The TCR beta chain described here comes from a study of T cell repertoires in cytomegalovirus infection. TCRdb called the reads again in MiXCR, with one record for every CDR3 protein. The sample includes about 920,000 distinct CDR3 sequences, around 31% of them seen just once. V gave up 4 bases and J gave up 8 bases; unmatched junction bases: 10. This CDR3 has 15 amino acids. Germline loops: CDR1 SGHNT, CDR2 YYREEE (reference sequence). As for this clonotype: Its antigen is not known.

The origin of this receptor is a human donor in good health (CMV status not recorded). Some clones in this sample may be carry-over from other donors' samples. Here the sequenced sample was cultured CD8+ T cells from PBMCs, taken from culture after CMV antigen stimulation. This chain joins TRBV5-4 and TRBJ2-1, with 9 bases fitting TRBD2. The CDR3 sequence: CASSGGGAFSDEQFF. CDR3 DNA: TGTGCCAGCAGCGGCGGGGGGGCCTTTTCCGATGAGCAGTTCTTC.